This T cell receptor beta chain emerged from a study of shared clonotypes between healthy human individuals. Regarding the study as a whole: It was expected that sequencing depth would affect clonotype sharing among donors.

CDR1 is SGHRS and CDR2 is YFSETQ in the germline V gene. This CDR3 region has 15 residues. V lost 4 bases, J lost 0 bases, and 12 bases lay in between. Comment on this clone: The antigen is unknown.

For unsorted PBMC, 250 to 350 ng DNA per replicate equaled around 27,000 T cell genomes. TCRdb keeps only in-frame clones here, not all; method: immunoSEQ multiplex PCR. The profile covers around 510,000 clones, with around 77% appearing a single time and approximately 12% taken by the ten largest. Sequenced input: PBMCs. The rearrangement joins TRBV5-1 to TRBJ2-3, with D possibly TRBD2 on 6 matching bases. This receptor was taken from a woman aged 40 to 55 in good health. Some clones in this sample may be carry-over from other donors' samples. The CDR3 DNA follows: TGCGCCAGCAGCCCCGGGGGTCATAGCACAGATACGCAGTATTTT. This sequence encodes CASSPGGHSTDTQYF.